The rows below give T cell receptor beta chains drawn from one sample of a study of T cells after yellow fever vaccination. MiXCR was run by TCRdb on the 5' RACE reads, yielding one entry per CDR3 protein. The sample yields about 400,000 distinct CDR3 sequences, around 6.5% seen once. The starting material was PBMCs, obtained 5 days after the yellow fever booster vaccination. Source of these receptors: a man aged 30 to 45 who received the YFV17D yellow fever vaccine. CDR3s include the opening cysteine and the closing phenylalanine or tryptophan. The order of the fields is clone size, J gene, D gene, V gene, CDR3 DNA, CDR3 protein. D genes are given only for firm matches. Size tells how often a clone was seen (once, few, many) or the class of an expanded clone, and some rows leave it out.

many	TRBJ2-1	TRBD2	TRBV5-4	TGTGCCAGCAGCCCGTTAGCGGGAGCGTACAATGAGCAGTTCTTC	CASSPLAGAYNEQFF
.	TRBJ2-2	TRBD1	TRBV7-9	TGTGCCAGCAGAGTACAGGGGGCCACCGGGGAGCTGTTTTTT	CASRVQGATGELFF
few	TRBJ2-7	.	TRBV15	TGTGCCACCAGCAGAGAGGGCAACTACGAGCAGTACTTC	CATSREGNYEQYF
.	TRBJ2-1	.	TRBV18	TGTGCCAGCTCACCGGAACACTACTCCTACAATGAGCAGTTCTTC	CASSPEHYSYNEQFF
few	TRBJ1-3	.	TRBV12-3/TRBV12-4	TGTGCCAGCAGTTTAAAGGGAGGAGACACCATATATTTT	CASSLKGGDTIYF
.	TRBJ2-4	.	TRBV6-1	TGTGCCAGCAAGAAGTTATCGGGGCCCTTAGCCAAAAACATTCAGTACTTC	CASKKLSGPLAKNIQYF
many	TRBJ2-5	TRBD1	TRBV7-2	TGTGCCAGCAGCCCCAGGACAGGAGAGACCCAGTACTTC	CASSPRTGETQYF
few	TRBJ1-2	.	TRBV4-1	TGCGCCAGCAGCCAAGTTGGGGACACTAGATTCTATGGCTACACCTTC	CASSQVGDTRFYGYTF
many	TRBJ2-3	.	TRBV5-1	TGCGCCAGCAGCTTGGGGCAGCCCACAGATACGCAGTATTTT	CASSLGQPTDTQYF
many	TRBJ2-5	TRBD2	TRBV5-5	TGTGCCAGCAGCTTGACTAGCGGGAAAGAGACCCAGTACTTC	CASSLTSGKETQYF
many	TRBJ2-6	.	TRBV20-1	TGCAGTGGTGTCGGTGGGGCCAACGTCCTGACTTTC	CSGVGGANVLTF
.	TRBJ2-2	.	TRBV4-2	TGTGCCAGCAGCCAAGATCGGGCAAGGGCCGGGGAGCTGTTTTTT	CASSQDRARAGELFF
many	TRBJ1-1	.	TRBV5-1	TGCGCCAGCCTGCTCGGAGCCCCCGGAGTCACTGAAGCTTTCTTT	CASLLGAPGVTEAFF
.	TRBJ2-3	TRBD1	TRBV7-2	TGTGCCAGCAGCTCAAAGACAGGGGGATTAGATACGCAGTATTTT	CASSSKTGGLDTQYF
many	TRBJ2-7	TRBD2	TRBV7-2	TGTGCCAGCAGCCTCGGGAGAGCGGGAACTTACGAGCAGTACTTC	CASSLGRAGTYEQYF
.	TRBJ1-2	.	TRBV7-2	TGTGCCAGCAGCCAAAGGGACCCCGGAGGCTACACCTTC	CASSQRDPGGYTF
.	TRBJ1-5	.	TRBV20-1	TGCAGTGCTAAAGACCGGATATTTAGCAATCAGCCCCAGCATTTT	CSAKDRIFSNQPQHF
.	TRBJ2-1	.	TRBV11-2	TGTGCCAGCAGCTGGAACAGGGGCGGGTTAGCGGGGAGGCCCACAGGAGAGCAGTTCTTC	CASSWNRGGLAGRPTGEQFF
.	TRBJ2-7	.	TRBV20-1	TGCAGTGCTAGAGATCTACAGGTCTCCTACGAGCAGTACTTC	CSARDLQVSYEQYF
few	TRBJ2-1	.	TRBV24-1	TGTGCCACCAGTGACCGGACCCTAGGGGAGCAGTTCTTC	CATSDRTLGEQFF
.	TRBJ2-3	TRBD2	TRBV6-2/TRBV6-3	TGTGCCAGCGGGACTAGCGGAGCTTATACGCAGTATTTT	CASGTSGAYTQYF
few	TRBJ2-5	TRBD1	TRBV10-3	TGTGCCATCAGTGAGGTACAGGGGGCGCGGGGAGAGACCCAGTACTTC	CAISEVQGARGETQYF
.	TRBJ2-1	TRBD2	TRBV14	TGTGCCAGCAGCCAAGGGACTAGCGCTTCTACGAGCTCCTACAATGAGCAGTTCTTC	CASSQGTSASTSSYNEQFF
few	TRBJ2-4	.	TRBV3-1	TGTGCCAGCAGCCAAGCGACCGGGGTCTACCAAGCCAAAAACATTCAGTACTTC	CASSQATGVYQAKNIQYF
many	TRBJ1-3	.	TRBV20-1	TGCAGTGCTAAGAATCCTGGTGGAAACACCATATATTTT	CSAKNPGGNTIYF
few	TRBJ2-1	.	TRBV4-1	TGCGCCAGCAGCCAAGAGGGTATAGGGGAGCAGTTCTTC	CASSQEGIGEQFF
.	TRBJ2-1	TRBD1	TRBV5-4	TGTGCCACCGATCGGGACAGGGGCTACAATGAGCAGTTCTTC	CATDRDRGYNEQFF
.	TRBJ2-1	TRBD2	TRBV5-4	TGTGCCAGCAGCTGGACTCGGACTAGCGGAAATGAGCAGTTCTTC	CASSWTRTSGNEQFF
few	TRBJ2-7	.	TRBV20-1	TGCAGTGCTAGAGATCGGTACGGCAGCTCCTACGAGCAGTACTTC	CSARDRYGSSYEQYF
many	TRBJ2-4	.	TRBV20-1	TGCAGTGCTAGCCAGGGGGCCAAAAACATTCAGTACTTC	CSASQGAKNIQYF
many	TRBJ2-3	.	TRBV2	TGTGCCAGCATCCGGGCGGATACGCAGTATTTT	CASIRADTQYF
many	TRBJ2-2	.	TRBV20-1	TGCAGTGCGAAACCCGGGGAGGCCACCGGGGAGCTGTTTTTT	CSAKPGEATGELFF